This entry lists 26 T cell receptor beta chains sequenced from one sample in a study of T cells in Graves' hyperthyroidism and ophthalmopathy. It was RNA transcripts that yielded the amplified TCR beta CDR3 regions. During a first-round RT-PCR of the TCR CDR3, the HTBI primer set was used. One entry per CDR3 protein results from TCRdb running MiXCR on the multiplex PCR reads. The table shows about 260,000 distinct CDR3 sequences, with approximately 16% occurring only once. The specimen sequenced was blood. The receptors were sampled from a woman under 30 with Graves' ophthalmopathy.

This clonotype was observed many times. The genes are TRBV7-2 and TRBJ2-1, with a tentative D call TRBD2 (7 bases). Germline V gene data show CDR1 as SGHTA and CDR2 as FQGNSA. The CDR3 runs to 14 residues. V lost 7 bases, J lost 6 bases, and 16 bases lay in between. CDR3 loop: CASNTGGAGNEQFF. As DNA, the CDR3 is TGTGCCAGCAATACGGGGGGCGCGGGCAATGAGCAGTTCTTC.

This clonotype was seen ten or more times. The rearrangement links TRBV20-1 to TRBJ2-2, with TRBD1 matching over 10 bases. With 1 base clipped from V and 4 bases from J, the junction kept 0 bases outside the gene matches. The CDR3 is 14 amino acids. The germline V gene has CDR1 DFQATT and CDR2 SNEGSKA (reference sequence). The DNA of the CDR3 is TGCAGTGCTAGAGGGACAGGGGGCACCGGGGAGCTGTTTTTT. This codes for CSARGTGGTGELFF.

Ten or more counts support this clonotype. This chain joins TRBV9 and TRBJ2-3; possibly TRBD2 for D (6 bases). Between the trimmed V and J ends, which lost 2 bases and 2 bases, there was a span of 12 bases. CDR1 SGDLS and CDR2 YYNGEE come from the germline V gene. The CDR3 totals 15 residues. CDR3 in amino acids: CASSVGTLFTDTQYF. DNA of the CDR3: TGTGCCAGCAGCGTCGGGACTCTCTTCACAGATACGCAGTATTTT.

The V call is TRBV19, the J call TRBJ1-6; perhaps TRBD1 as D (6 bases). Germline V lookup: CDR1 LNHDA, CDR2 SQIVND (reference sequence). The V and J ends lost 4 bases and 10 bases respectively, with 14 bases between them. This CDR3 is 14 amino acids long. CDR3 loop: CASSNSGADSPLHF. CDR3 in DNA: TGTGCCAGTAGTAACTCGGGGGCGGACTCACCCCTCCACTTT.

This clonotype appeared many times. The chain is built from TRBV10-2 and TRBJ2-7; 8 positions match TRBD1. The CDR3 has 13 amino acids. Trimming at V came to 7 bases and at J to 1 base, leaving 3 bases not matched to a gene. Per the germline V gene, CDR1 is WSHSY and CDR2 is SAAADI. The CDR3 DNA reads TGCGCCAGCACCCAGGGGGCGTCCTACGAGCAGTACTTC. Residues: CASTQGASYEQYF.

This clonotype was detected many times. This rearrangement joins TRBV7-2 to TRBJ2-7; no clear D. Germline CDR1 is SGHTA and CDR2 is FQGNSA. V lost 1 base and J 5 bases, leaving 9 bases between the germline ends. CDR3 length equals 13 residues. This chain's CDR3 is CASSLVRTDEQYF. CDR3 bases: TGTGCCAGCAGCTTAGTCCGCACCGACGAGCAGTACTTC.

This clonotype was observed many times. V is TRBV19 and J is TRBJ2-7; D is ambiguous. The germline gives CDR1 LNHDA, CDR2 SQIVND (reference sequence). This CDR3 region has 15 residues. Trimming took off 2 bases at V and 2 bases at J, with 13 bases between the two ends. The CDR3 is CASSISPTETYEQYF. CDR3 in DNA: TGTGCCAGTAGTATATCGCCGACGGAGACCTACGAGCAGTACTTC. Filled out from reference TRBV19 and TRBJ2-7, the complete variable domain reads DGGITQSPKYLFRKEGQNVTLSCEQNLNHDAMYWYRQDPGQGLRLIYYSQIVNDFQKGDIAEGYSVSREKKESFPLTVTSAQKNPTAFYLCASSISPTETYEQYFGPGTRLTVT.

This clonotype has ten or more counts. The rearrangement uses TRBV15 and TRBJ2-1; TRBD2 matches 9 bases. With V trimmed by 1 base and J by 4 bases, 5 bases remained unmatched. This CDR3 contains 16 residues. Germline lookup yields CDR1 LNHNV and CDR2 YYDKDF (reference sequence). Written as DNA, the CDR3 is TGTGCCACCAGCAGAGGGGCTAGCGGGAAATACAATGAGCAGTTCTTC. Translating it yields CATSRGASGKYNEQFF. The full variable domain, its missing parts supplied by reference TRBV15 and TRBJ2-1, is DAMVIQNPRYQVTQFGKPVTLSCSQTLNHNVMYWYQQKSSQAPKLLFHYYDKDFNNEADTPDNFQSRRPNTSFCFLDIRSPGLGDTAMYLCATSRGASGKYNEQFFGPGTRLTVL.

The CDR3 DNA reads TGTGCCAGCAGTTTTGAGACAGGGGGTAATCAGCCCCAGCATTTT. It codes for CASSFETGGNQPQHF. The chain is built from TRBV28 and TRBJ1-5; 9 bases fit TRBD1. The CDR3 is 15 residues long. V was pared by 3 bases and J by 4 bases, with 4 bases of the junction left unmatched. Germline V CDR1 and CDR2: MDHEN, SYDVKM.

This chain joins TRBV6-6 and TRBJ2-1; unclear D gene. The CDR3 has 13 amino acids. The germline gives CDR1 MNHNY, CDR2 SVGAGI (reference sequence). The V end lost 0 bases, the J end lost 8 bases, and 8 bases lay between the germline ends. CDR3 sequence: CASSYSRADEQFF. CDR3 in DNA: TGTGCCAGCAGTTACTCGAGAGCAGATGAGCAGTTCTTC.

Many counts were recorded for this clonotype. The rearrangement uses TRBV11-2 and TRBJ2-1, with 8 bases that match TRBD2. The CDR3 loop spans 16 amino acids. V lost 0 bases to trimming and J lost 2 bases; unmatched junction nucleotides: 3. Germline CDR1 and CDR2: SGHAT and FQNNGV. CDR3 in amino acids: CASSLDAGGTYNEQFF. The CDR3 DNA reads as TGTGCCAGCAGCTTAGATGCGGGGGGCACCTACAATGAGCAGTTCTTC.

This clonotype appeared many times. The chain is built from TRBV19 and TRBJ2-1; D uncertain. Germline V gives CDR1 LNHDA, CDR2 SQIVND (reference sequence). Trimming removed 3 bases at V and 0 bases at J, with 9 bases between. This CDR3 is built from 15 residues. CDR3 sequence: CASSIRHSSYNEQFF. The CDR3, as DNA: TGTGCCAGTAGTATCCGGCATAGCTCCTACAATGAGCAGTTCTTC.

The sample holds many counts of this clonotype. The rearrangement joins TRBV5-1 to TRBJ2-5, with TRBD2 matching over 16 bases. Germline V gene sequence: CDR1 SGHRS, CDR2 YFSETQ. The length of the CDR3 is 19 residues. With 2 bases clipped from V and 0 bases from J, the junction kept 7 bases outside the gene matches. The CDR3 is CASSFIPGTSGRDQETQYF. The CDR3 coding sequence is TGCGCCAGCAGCTTCATCCCCGGGACTAGCGGGAGGGACCAAGAGACCCAGTACTTC. Supplemented by reference TRBV5-1 and TRBJ2-5, the full variable domain reads KAGVTQTPRYLIKTRGQQVTLSCSPISGHRSVSWYQQTPGQGLQFLFEYFSETQRNKGNFPGRFSGRQFSNSRSEMNVSTLELGDSALYLCASSFIPGTSGRDQETQYFGPGTRLLVL.

This clonotype was seen a handful of times. V is TRBV28 and J is TRBJ1-5; TRBD1 matches 11 bases. Germline CDR1 reads MDHEN; CDR2 reads SYDVKM. Trimming cost V 2 bases and J 7 bases; bases outside gene matches: 13. The CDR3 is made up of 18 amino acids. The CDR3 is CASSLRTGTGGSRQPQHF. In DNA form, the CDR3 reads TGTGCCAGCAGTTTACGAACCGGGACAGGGGGAAGTCGGCAGCCCCAGCATTTT.

This clonotype was seen at least ten times. V and J are TRBV20-1 and TRBJ2-3; 7 positions agree with TRBD2. CDR3 length: 18 amino acids. CDR1 DFQATT and CDR2 SNEGSKA come from the germline V gene (reference sequence). The V segment lost 1 base and the J segment 0 bases; nucleotides outside the gene matches: 13. CDR3 sequence reads: CSARAILAMHPSTDTQYF. CDR3 sequence (DNA): TGCAGTGCTAGAGCTATACTAGCGATGCACCCTAGCACAGATACGCAGTATTTT.

This clonotype was found many times. This sequence joins TRBV5-1 and TRBJ2-5; 10 nucleotides match TRBD1. The CDR3 loop spans 13 amino acids. J lost 12 bases, V lost 2 bases, and 7 bases had no gene match. Germline loops: CDR1 SGHRS, CDR2 YFSETQ. CDR3 region: CASSFGQGGRKYF. In nucleotides, the CDR3 is TGCGCCAGCAGCTTCGGACAGGGGGGCCGTAAGTACTTC.

This clonotype was picked up many times. The V call is TRBV5-1, the J call TRBJ1-1, with D possibly matching TRBD1 (5 bases). This CDR3 comprises 13 residues. Germline CDR1 is SGHRS and CDR2 is YFSETQ. V shed 1 base and J shed 3 bases, with 7 bases lying between them. CDR3 nucleotides: TGCGCCAGCAGCTTGTTGGGGGACACTGAAGCTTTCTTT. As protein: CASSLLGDTEAFF.

Comment on this clonotype: The CDR3 does not end in the conserved phenylalanine or tryptophan, so this is likely a read error. J is TRBJ2-3 and V is TRBV11-2; no definite D call. The CDR3 length is 12 residues. The germline V gene encodes CDR1 SGHAT and CDR2 FQNNGV. Trimming took 6 bases from V and 0 from J, leaving 4 bases between them. CDR3 DNA: TGTGCCAGCAGTTACAGCACAGATACGCAGTATTCT. Protein: CASSYSTDTQYS.

This clonotype has only one observation. The chain is built from TRBV2 and TRBJ2-2; 7 bases match TRBD1. J lost 1 base, V lost 7 bases, and 6 bases had no gene match. This CDR3 spans 15 amino acids. CDR1 and CDR2 from the germline V gene are SNHLY and FYNNEI. CDR3 region: CASTRRQGNTGELFF. Here the CDR3 DNA reads TGTGCCAGCACCCGAAGACAGGGGAACACCGGGGAGCTGTTTTTT.

Many counts were recorded for this clonotype. V and J are TRBV9 and TRBJ2-3; the match to TRBD2 covers 10 bases. CDR3 length: 15 amino acids. V lost 2 bases, J lost 7 bases, and 7 bases stayed unmatched. The germline CDR1 and CDR2 sequences are SGDLS and YYNGEE. DNA of the CDR3: TGTGCCAGCAGCGTGTCTAGCGGGGGACTTTATACGCAGTATTTT. Amino acid sequence: CASSVSSGGLYTQYF.

This chain uses TRBV20-1 with TRBJ1-5; 9 positions match TRBD1. V was pared by 6 bases and J by 3 bases, with 9 bases of the junction left unmatched. CDR3 length: 15 residues. The germline gives CDR1 DFQATT, CDR2 SNEGSKA (reference sequence). The CDR3 is CSASTGGANNQPQHF. CDR3 nucleotides: TGCAGTGCAAGCACAGGGGGCGCGAACAATCAGCCCCAGCATTTT.

The chain recombines TRBV29-1 with TRBJ1-2; TRBD1 matches 8 bases. The CDR3 sequence is 15 residues long. The germline CDR1 and CDR2 sequences are SQVTM and ANQGSEA. The junction had 9 bases not matched to a gene; V was cut back by 3 bases and J by 3 bases. The CDR3, as DNA: TGCAGCGTTGATCCGGGACAGGCTTATCACTATGGCTACACCTTC. Translation gives CSVDPGQAYHYGYTF.

This clonotype was detected many times. The rearrangement joins TRBV5-1 to TRBJ2-2, with D uncertain. The germline gives CDR1 SGHRS, CDR2 YFSETQ. Deletions cut 1 base from V and 0 bases from J, with 7 bases between. This CDR3 is built from 15 residues. The CDR3 nucleotides are TGCGCCAGCAGCTTGTCACAGTCGAACACCGGGGAGCTGTTTTTT. Translated, it gives CASSLSQSNTGELFF.

CDR3 protein: CASSRPRTGWGTEAFF. In DNA form, the CDR3 reads TGTGCCAGCAGCAGACCTAGGACAGGGTGGGGAACTGAAGCTTTCTTT. The chain recombines TRBV6-1 with TRBJ1-1; 8 bases agree with TRBD1. The V gene end was trimmed by 6 bases and the J gene end by 5 bases; junction bases not matched to a gene: 14. CDR1 MNHNS and CDR2 SASEGT come from the germline V gene. This CDR3 comprises 16 residues.

This clonotype was recorded at least ten times. The V and J genes are TRBV29-1 and TRBJ2-3, with D perhaps TRBD1 (7 bases). The CDR3 runs 14 residues. Germline V gene lookup returns CDR1 SQVTM and CDR2 ANQGSEA. V was cut by 8 bases and J by 2 bases, with 17 bases left in between. The CDR3 loop reads CSHRRGLITDTQYF. CDR3 DNA sequence: TGCAGCCACAGGAGGGGGCTCATCACAGATACGCAGTATTTT.

This clonotype was observed at least ten times. The V and J genes are TRBV11-3 and TRBJ2-7; 7 positions agree with TRBD2. The J segment lost 0 bases and the V segment lost 3 bases, leaving 2 bases of the junction unmatched. This CDR3 has 14 amino acids. Germline lookup yields CDR1 SGHNT and CDR2 YENEEA. CDR3 protein: CASSLWTSSYEQYF. The CDR3 DNA follows: TGTGCCAGCAGCTTGTGGACTAGCTCCTACGAGCAGTACTTC.